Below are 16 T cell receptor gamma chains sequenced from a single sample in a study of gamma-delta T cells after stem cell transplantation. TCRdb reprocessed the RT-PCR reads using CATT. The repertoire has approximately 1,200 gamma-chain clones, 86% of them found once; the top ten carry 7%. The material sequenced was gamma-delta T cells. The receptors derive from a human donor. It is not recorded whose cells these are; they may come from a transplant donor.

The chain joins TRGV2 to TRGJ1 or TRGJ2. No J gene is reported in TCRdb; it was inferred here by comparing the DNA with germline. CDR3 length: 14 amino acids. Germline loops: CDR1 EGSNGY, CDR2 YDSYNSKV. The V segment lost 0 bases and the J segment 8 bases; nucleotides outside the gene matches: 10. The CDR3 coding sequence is TGTGCCACCTGGGACGGGCAAGGCATTGATAAGAAACTCTTT. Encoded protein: CATWDGQGIDKKLF.

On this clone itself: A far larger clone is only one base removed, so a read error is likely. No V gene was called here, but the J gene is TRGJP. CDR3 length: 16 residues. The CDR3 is CALWEEQELGKKIKVF. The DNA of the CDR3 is TGTGCCTTGTGGGAGGAGCAAGAGTTGGGCAAAAAAATCAAGGTATTT.

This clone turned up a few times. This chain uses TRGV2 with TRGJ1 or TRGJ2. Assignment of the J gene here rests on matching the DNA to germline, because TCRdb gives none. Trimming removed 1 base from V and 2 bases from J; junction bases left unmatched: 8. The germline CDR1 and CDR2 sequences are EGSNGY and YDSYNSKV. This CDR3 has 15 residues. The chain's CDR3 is CATWDGRMDYYKKLF. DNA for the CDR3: TGTGCCACCTGGGACGGCCGGATGGATTATTATAAGAAACTCTTT.

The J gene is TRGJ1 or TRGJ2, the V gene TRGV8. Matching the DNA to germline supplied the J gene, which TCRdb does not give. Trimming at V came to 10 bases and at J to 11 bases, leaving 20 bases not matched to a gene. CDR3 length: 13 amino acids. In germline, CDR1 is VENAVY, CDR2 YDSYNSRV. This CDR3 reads CATQTLKGTEKLF. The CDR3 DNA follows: TGTGCCACGCAAACCCTTAAAGGGACGGAGAAACTCTTT.

The CDR3 bases are TGTGCCACCTGGGACGGTTCCCATTGGATCAAGACGTTT. Amino acid sequence: CATWDGSHWIKTF. This rearrangement joins TRGV4 to TRGJP2. The J gene is not listed in TCRdb, so it was assigned here from a DNA match to germline. Unmatched junction bases numbered 8, after V lost 4 bases and J lost 9 bases. This CDR3 comprises 13 residues. Per the germline V gene, CDR1 is EGSTGY and CDR2 is YDSYTSSV.

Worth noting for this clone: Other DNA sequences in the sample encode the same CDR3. The CDR3 sequence: CATWDGNYYKKLF. The CDR3 DNA follows: TGTGCCACCTGGGATGGGAATTATTATAAGAAACTCTTT. The chain is built from TRGV4 and TRGJ1 or TRGJ2. TCRdb is silent on the J gene; assignment here came from matching the DNA to germline. V lost 0 bases to trimming and J lost 1 base; unmatched junction nucleotides: 0. CDR1 and CDR2 (germline): EGSTGY, YDSYTSSV. The CDR3 runs 13 residues.

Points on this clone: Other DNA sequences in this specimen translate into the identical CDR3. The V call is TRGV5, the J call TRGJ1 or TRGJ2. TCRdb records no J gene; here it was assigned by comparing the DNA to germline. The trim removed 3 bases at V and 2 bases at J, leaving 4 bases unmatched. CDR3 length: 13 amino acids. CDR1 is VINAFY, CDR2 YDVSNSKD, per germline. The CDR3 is CATWDGDYYKKLF. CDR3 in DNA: TGTGCCACCTGGGACGGAGATTATTATAAGAAACTCTTT.

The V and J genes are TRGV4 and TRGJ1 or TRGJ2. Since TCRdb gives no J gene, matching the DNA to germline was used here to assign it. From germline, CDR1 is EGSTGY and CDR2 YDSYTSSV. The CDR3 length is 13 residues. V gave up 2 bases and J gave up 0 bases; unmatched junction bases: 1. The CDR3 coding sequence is TGTGCCACCTGGGATGTGAATTATTATAAGAAACTCTTT. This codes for CATWDVNYYKKLF.

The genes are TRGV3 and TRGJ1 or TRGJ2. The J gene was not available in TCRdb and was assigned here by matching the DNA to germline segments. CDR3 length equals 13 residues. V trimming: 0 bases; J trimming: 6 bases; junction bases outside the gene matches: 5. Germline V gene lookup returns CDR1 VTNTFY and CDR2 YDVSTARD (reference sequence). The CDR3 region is CATWDRPPYKKLF. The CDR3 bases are TGTGCCACCTGGGACAGGCCGCCTTATAAGAAACTCTTT.

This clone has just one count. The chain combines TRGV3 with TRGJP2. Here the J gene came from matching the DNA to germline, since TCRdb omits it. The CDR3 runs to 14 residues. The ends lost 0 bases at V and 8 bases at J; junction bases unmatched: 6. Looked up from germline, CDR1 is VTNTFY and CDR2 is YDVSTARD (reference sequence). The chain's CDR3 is CATWDRSPDWIKTF. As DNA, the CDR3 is TGTGCCACCTGGGACAGGAGTCCGGATTGGATCAAGACGTTT.

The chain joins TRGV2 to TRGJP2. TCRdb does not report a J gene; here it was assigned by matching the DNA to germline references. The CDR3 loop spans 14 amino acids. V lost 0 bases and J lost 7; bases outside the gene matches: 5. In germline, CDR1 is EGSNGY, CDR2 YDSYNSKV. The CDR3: CATWDGRDDWIKTF. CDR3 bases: TGTGCCACCTGGGACGGGCGGGATGATTGGATCAAGACGTTT.

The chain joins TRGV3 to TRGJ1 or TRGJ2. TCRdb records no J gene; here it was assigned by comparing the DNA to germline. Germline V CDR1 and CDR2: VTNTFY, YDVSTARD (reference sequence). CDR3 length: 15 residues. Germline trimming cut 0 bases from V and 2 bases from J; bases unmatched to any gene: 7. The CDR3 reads CATWDRPRDYYKKLF. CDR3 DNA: TGTGCCACCTGGGACAGGCCTCGGGATTATTATAAGAAACTCTTT.

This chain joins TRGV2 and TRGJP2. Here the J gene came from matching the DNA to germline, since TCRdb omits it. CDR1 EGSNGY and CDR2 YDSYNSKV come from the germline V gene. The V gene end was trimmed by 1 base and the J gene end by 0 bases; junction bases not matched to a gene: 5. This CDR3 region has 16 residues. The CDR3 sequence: CATWDGKYSSDWIKTF. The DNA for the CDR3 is TGTGCCACCTGGGACGGAAAATATAGTAGTGATTGGATCAAGACGTTT.

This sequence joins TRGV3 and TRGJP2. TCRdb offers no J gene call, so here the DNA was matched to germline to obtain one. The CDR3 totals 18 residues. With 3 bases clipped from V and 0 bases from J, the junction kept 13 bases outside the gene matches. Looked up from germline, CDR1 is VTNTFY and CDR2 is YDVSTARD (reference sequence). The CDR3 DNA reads TGTGCCACCTGGGACGCGAAATGGAGGGATAGTAGTGATTGGATCAAGACGTTT. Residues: CATWDAKWRDSSDWIKTF.

CDR3 coding DNA: TGTGCCACCTGGGACGGGCGATCTAAAAAGAAACTCTTT. Protein: CATWDGRSKKKLF. The chain joins TRGV2 to TRGJ1 or TRGJ2. TCRdb gives no J gene; it was assigned here by matching the DNA to germline. The V and J ends lost 0 bases and 10 bases, in that order; junction bases with no gene match: 9. CDR3 size: 13 residues. The V gene's germline CDR1 is EGSNGY and CDR2 YDSYNSKV.

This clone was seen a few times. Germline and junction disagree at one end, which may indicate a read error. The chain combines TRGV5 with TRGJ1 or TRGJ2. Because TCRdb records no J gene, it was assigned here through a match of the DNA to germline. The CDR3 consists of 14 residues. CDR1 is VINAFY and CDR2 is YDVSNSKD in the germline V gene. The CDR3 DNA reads TGCGCCACCTGGGACAGGCCCCGAAGGTTGAAGAAACTCTTT. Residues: CATWDRPRRLKKLF.